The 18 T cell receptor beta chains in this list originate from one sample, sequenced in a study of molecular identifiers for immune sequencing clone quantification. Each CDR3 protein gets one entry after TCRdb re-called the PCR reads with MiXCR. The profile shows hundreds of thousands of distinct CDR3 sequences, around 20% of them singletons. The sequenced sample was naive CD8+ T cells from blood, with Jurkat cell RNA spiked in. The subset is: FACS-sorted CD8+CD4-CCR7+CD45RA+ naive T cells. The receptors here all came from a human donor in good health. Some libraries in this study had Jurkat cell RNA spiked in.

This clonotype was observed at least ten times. CDR3 nucleotides: TGTGCCTACTCCATGGCAGGGAATCAGCCCCAGCATTTT. Translating gives CAYSMAGNQPQHF. This chain joins TRBV30 and TRBJ1-5; D may be TRBD1 (5 bases). Germline V gene lookup returns CDR1 GTSNPN and CDR2 SVGIG (reference sequence). The CDR3 runs to 13 residues. V was clipped by 7 bases and J by 4 bases, with 14 bases between them. Looking up the rest from reference TRBV30 and TRBJ1-5 gives the full variable domain: SQTIHQWPATLVQPVGSPLSLECTVEGTSNPNLYWYRQAAGRGLQLLFYSVGIGQISSEVPQNLSASRPQDRQFILSSKKLLLSDSGFYLCAYSMAGNQPQHFGDGTRLSIL.

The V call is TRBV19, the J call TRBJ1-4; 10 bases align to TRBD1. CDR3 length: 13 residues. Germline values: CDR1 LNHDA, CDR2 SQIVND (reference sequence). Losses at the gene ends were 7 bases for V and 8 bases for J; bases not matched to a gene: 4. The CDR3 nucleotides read TGTGCCAGTATGGGACAGGGGCACGAAAAACTGTTTTTT. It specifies CASMGQGHEKLFF.

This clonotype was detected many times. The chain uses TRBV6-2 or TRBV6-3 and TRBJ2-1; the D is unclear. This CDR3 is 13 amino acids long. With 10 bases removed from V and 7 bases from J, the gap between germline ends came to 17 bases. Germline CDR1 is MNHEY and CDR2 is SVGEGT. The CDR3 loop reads CANSQFYGNEQFF. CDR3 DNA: TGTGCCAACTCACAGTTCTACGGGAATGAGCAGTTCTTC.

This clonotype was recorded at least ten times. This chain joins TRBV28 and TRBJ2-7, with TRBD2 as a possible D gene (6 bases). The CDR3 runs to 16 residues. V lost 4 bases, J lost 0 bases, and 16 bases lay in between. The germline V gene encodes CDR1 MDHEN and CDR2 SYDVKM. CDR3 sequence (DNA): TGTGCCAGCAGTTGGCCGTTGCGGGGCAGCTCCTACGAGCAGTACTTC. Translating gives CASSWPLRGSSYEQYF. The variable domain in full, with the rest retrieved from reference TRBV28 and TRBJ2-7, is DVKVTQSSRYLVKRTGEKVFLECVQDMDHENMFWYRQDPGLGLRLIYFSYDVKMKEKGDIPEGYSVSREKKERFSLILESASTNQTSMYLCASSWPLRGSSYEQYFGPGTRLTVT.

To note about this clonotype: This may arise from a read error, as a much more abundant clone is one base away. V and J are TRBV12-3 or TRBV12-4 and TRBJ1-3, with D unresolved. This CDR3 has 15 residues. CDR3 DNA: TGTGCCAGCAGGGAACAACAGAGCTCTGGAAACACCATGTATTTT. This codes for CASREQQSSGNTMYF.

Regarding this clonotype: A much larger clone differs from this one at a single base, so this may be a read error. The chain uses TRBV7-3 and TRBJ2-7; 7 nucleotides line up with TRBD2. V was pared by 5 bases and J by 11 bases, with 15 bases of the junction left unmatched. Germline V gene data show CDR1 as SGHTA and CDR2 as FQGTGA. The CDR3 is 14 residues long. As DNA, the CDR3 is TGTGCCAGCAGCCCCCCGGGGGGAAAACCGGTTGAGTACTTC. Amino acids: CASSPPGGKPVEYF.

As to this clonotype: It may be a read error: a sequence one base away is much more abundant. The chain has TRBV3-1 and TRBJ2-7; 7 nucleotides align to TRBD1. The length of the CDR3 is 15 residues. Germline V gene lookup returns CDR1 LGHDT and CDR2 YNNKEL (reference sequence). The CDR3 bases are TGTGCCGGCAGCCAAGGGACAGCTAGTACCTACGAGCAGTACTTC. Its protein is CAGSQGTASTYEQYF.

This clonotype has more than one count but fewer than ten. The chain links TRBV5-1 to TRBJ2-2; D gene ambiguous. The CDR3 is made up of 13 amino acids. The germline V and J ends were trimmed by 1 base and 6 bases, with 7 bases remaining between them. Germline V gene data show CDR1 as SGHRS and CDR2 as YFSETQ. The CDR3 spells CASSLRVPGELFF. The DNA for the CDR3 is TGCGCCAGCAGCTTGAGGGTCCCCGGGGAGCTGTTTTTT.

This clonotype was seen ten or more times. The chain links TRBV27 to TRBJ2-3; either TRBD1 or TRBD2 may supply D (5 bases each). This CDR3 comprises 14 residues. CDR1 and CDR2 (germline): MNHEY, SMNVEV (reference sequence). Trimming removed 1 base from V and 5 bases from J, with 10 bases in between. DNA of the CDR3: TGTGCCAGCAGTTTATGGGGACCACAAGATACGCAGTATTTT. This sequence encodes CASSLWGPQDTQYF.

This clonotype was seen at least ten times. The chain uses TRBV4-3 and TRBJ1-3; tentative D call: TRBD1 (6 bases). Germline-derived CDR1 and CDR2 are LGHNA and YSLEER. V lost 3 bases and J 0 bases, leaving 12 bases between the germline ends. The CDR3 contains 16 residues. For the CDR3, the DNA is TGCGCCAGCAGCCAGCTAGGACAGAGCTCTGGAAACACCATATATTTT. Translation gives CASSQLGQSSGNTIYF.

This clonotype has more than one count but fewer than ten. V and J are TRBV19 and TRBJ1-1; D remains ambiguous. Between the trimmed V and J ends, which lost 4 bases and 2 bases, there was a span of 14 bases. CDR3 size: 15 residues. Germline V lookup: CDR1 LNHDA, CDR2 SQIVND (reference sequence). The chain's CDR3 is CASSTISTDNTEAFF. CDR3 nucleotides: TGTGCCAGTAGTACCATATCGACGGACAACACTGAAGCTTTCTTT.

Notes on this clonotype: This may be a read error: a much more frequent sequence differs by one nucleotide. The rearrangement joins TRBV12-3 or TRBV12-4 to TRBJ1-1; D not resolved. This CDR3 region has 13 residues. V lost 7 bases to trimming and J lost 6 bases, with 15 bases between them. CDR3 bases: TGTGCCAGCACTCTCGGACTGGGCTCTGAAGCTTTCTTT. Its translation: CASTLGLGSEAFF.

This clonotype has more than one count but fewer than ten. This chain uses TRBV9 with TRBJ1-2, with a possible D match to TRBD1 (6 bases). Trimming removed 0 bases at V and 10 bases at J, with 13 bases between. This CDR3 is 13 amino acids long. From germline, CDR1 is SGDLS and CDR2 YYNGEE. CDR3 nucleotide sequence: TGTGCCAGCAGCGTAGTCCCAGGGGCATACTACACCTTC. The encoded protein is CASSVVPGAYYTF.

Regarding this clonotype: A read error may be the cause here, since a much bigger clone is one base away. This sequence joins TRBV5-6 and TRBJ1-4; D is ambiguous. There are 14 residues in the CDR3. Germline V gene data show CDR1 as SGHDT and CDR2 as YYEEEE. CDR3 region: CTSSSAFTLEKLFF. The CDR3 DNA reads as TGTACCAGCAGCTCAGCCTTCACCCTTGAAAAACTGTTTTTT. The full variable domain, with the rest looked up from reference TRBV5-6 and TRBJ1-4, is DAGVTQSPTHLIKTRGQQVTLRCSPKSGHDTVSWYQQALGQGPQFIFQYYEEEERQRGNFPDRFSGHQFPNYSSELNVNALLLGDSALYLCTSSSAFTLEKLFFGSGTQLSVL.

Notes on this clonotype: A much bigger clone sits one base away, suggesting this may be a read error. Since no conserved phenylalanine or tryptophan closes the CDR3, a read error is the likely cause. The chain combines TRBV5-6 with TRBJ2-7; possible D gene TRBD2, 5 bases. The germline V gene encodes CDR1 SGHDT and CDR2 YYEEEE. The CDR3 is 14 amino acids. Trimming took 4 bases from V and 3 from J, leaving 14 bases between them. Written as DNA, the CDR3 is TGTGCCAGCAGCCCCGGGGTTGGTCTCTACGAGCAGTACCTC. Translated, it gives CASSPGVGLYEQYL.

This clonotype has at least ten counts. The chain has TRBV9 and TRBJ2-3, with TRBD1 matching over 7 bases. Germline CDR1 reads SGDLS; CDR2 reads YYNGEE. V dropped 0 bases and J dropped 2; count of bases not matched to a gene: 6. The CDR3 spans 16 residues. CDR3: CASSVGRRGPTDTQYF. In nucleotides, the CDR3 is TGTGCCAGCAGCGTAGGACGTAGGGGGCCCACAGATACGCAGTATTTT.

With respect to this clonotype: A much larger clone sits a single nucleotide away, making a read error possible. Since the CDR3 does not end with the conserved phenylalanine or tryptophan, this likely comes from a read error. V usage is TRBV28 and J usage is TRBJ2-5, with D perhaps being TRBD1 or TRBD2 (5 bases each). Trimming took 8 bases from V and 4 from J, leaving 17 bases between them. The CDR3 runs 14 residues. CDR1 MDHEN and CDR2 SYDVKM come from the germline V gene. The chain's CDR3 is CASYRGLGGETQYL. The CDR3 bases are TGTGCCAGCTACCGCGGACTTGGGGGAGAGACCCAGTACCTC.

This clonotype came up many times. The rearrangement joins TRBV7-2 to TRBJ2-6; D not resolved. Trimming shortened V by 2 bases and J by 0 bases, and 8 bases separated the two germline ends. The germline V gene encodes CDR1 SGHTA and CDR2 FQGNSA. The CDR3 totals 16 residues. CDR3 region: CASSLWSHSGANVLTF. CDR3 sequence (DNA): TGTGCCAGCAGCTTATGGTCGCACTCTGGGGCCAACGTCCTGACTTTC.